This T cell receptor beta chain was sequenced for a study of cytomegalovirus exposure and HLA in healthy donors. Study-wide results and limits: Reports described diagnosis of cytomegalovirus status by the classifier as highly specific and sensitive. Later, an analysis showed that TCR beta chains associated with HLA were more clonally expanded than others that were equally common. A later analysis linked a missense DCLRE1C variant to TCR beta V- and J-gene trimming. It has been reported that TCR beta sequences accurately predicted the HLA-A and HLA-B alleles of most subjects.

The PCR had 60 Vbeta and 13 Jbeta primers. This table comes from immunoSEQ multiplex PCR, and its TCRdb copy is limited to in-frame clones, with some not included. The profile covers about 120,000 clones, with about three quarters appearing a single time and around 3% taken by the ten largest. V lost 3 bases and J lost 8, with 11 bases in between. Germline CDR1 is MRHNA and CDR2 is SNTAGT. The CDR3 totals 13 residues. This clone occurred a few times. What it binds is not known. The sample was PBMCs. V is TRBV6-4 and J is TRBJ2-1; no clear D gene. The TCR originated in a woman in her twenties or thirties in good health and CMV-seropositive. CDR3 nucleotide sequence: TGTGCCAGCAGTGAGTCAGGTAGAGATGAGCAGTTCTTC. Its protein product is CASSESGRDEQFF.